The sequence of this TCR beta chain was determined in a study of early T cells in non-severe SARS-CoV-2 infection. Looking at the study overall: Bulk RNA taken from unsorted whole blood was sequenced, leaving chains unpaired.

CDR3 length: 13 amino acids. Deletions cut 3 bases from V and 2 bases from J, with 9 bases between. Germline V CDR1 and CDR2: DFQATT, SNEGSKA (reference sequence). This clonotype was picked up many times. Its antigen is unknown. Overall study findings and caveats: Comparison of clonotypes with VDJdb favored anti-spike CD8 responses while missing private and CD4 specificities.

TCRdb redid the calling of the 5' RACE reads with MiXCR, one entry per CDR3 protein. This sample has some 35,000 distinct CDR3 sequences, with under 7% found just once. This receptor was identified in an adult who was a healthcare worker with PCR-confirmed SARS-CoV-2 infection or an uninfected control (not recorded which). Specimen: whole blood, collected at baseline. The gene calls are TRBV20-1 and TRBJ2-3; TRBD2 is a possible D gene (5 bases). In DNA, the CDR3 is TGCAGTGCTAGCCAGCTAGCCACAGATACGCAGTATTTT. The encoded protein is CSASQLATDTQYF.